This T cell receptor beta chain stems from a study of control samples from healthy donors and cancer patients (dated by TCRdb to about 2020). To note about this clone: No cognate antigen has been identified for it. Base qualities were left out, and no much larger clone turns up one base away.

Receptor amplification or capture employed the immunoSEQ multiplex PCR assay. In TCRdb, the immuneACCESS table is reduced to in-frame sequences with V and J assigned. These tables do not hold every clone; where another copy was compared, an unresolved V gene accounts for under half, and the others remain unexplained. The sample table records about 150,000 clones; 93% of these occur just once. The biggest ten clones account for 2% to 2.5% of the sample. The CDR3 contains 14 residues, cysteine and phenylalanine counted. CDR3 DNA only is kept here, 42 bases in frame from base 1. CDR1 and CDR2 are drawn from the germline V gene: MNHEY, SVGAGI. The V and J ends are trimmed by 0 bases and 0 bases, leaving 5 bases between them.

The chain is encoded by TRBV6-5 joined to TRBJ1-1; the D gene identity is not certain. The sequence came from a middle-aged man in good health. Sequenced input: blood. Read as DNA, the sequence is TGTGCCAGCAGTTACTCGATACTGAACACTGAAGCTTTCTTT. This gives the protein CASSYSILNTEAFF.